This T cell receptor beta chain was recovered during a study of OX40 agonist ivuxolimab in advanced cancers. Study at large: Averaging about 60 years in age, with a range of about 23 to 79, the cohort was around 83% male. Eligibility admitted prior anti-PD-1, anti-PD-L1 or anti-CTLA-4 therapy; about 39% had some.

Looked up from germline, CDR1 is MGHRA and CDR2 is YSYEKL. CDR3 length: 15 amino acids. V was cut by 4 bases and J by 3 bases, with 15 bases left in between. The protocol was immunoSEQ multiplex PCR, while the TCRdb copy is restricted to in-frame clones and leaves out a portion. The sample contains some 35,000 clones, about four fifths of which appear only once. In the case of this clone: The antigen is undetermined.

Study-wide findings and caveats: Some nonresponders additionally presented with little normalized T-cell clonal expansion.

This sequence originates from an adult with an advanced solid tumor such as melanoma, head and neck, liver or kidney cancer. This specimen was CD4+ or CD8+ T cells sorted from blood, taken in a trial of the OX40 agonist ivuxolimab. This chain links TRBV4-1 with TRBJ1-2, with D possibly matching TRBD1 (5 bases). The CDR3 nucleotides are TGCGCCAGCAGCCCCAGTTTGGGGGAGGACTATGGCTACACCTTC. Translation: CASSPSLGEDYGYTF.